Given below is one T cell receptor (beta chain) in context. The data were obtained in a study of CDR3 diversity in severe acne. MiXCR was run by TCRdb on the PCR reads, yielding one entry per CDR3 protein. Here the sample spans about 90,000 distinct CDR3 sequences, about 53% being singletons. Material: blood. The receptor was derived from a male donor with severe acne vulgaris.

In nucleotides, the CDR3 is TGTGCCAGCAGCCTCCAGGGGGTTGGGGAGACCCAGTACTTC. It is translated as CASSLQGVGETQYF. The genes are TRBV7-9 and TRBJ2-5, with 7 bases lining up with TRBD1. CDR1 and CDR2 from the germline V gene are SEHNR and FQNEAQ (reference sequence). The CDR3 length is 14 residues. Losses at the gene ends were 5 bases for V and 5 bases for J; bases not matched to a gene: 8.